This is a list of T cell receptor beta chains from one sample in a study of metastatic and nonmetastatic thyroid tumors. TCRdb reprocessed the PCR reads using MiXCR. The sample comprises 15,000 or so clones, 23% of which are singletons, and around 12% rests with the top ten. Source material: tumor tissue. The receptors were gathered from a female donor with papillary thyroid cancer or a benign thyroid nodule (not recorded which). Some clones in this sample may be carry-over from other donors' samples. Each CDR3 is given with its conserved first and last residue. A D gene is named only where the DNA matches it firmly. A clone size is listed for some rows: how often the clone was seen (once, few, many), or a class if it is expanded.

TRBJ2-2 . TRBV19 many CASSILDPYTGELFF TGTGCCAGTAGTATATTGGACCCCTACACCGGGGAGCTGTTTTTT
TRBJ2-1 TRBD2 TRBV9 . CASSVGGGSSFEQFF TGTGCCAGCAGCGTAGGGGGCGGGAGCTCGTTTGAGCAGTTCTTC
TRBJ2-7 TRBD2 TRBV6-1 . CASSPGLTYEQYF TGTGCCAGCAGTCCGGGACTAACCTACGAGCAGTACTTC
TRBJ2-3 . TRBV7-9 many CASSRAQGADTQYF TGTGCCAGCAGCCGGGCGCAAGGGGCAGATACGCAGTATTTT
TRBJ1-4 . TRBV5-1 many CASSSDRNNEKLFF TGCGCCAGCAGCTCTGACAGAAATAATGAAAAACTGTTTTTT
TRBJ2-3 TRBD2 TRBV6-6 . CASSYLGLAGGVTDTQYF TGTGCCAGCAGTTACCTTGGACTAGCTGGAGGAGTCACAGATACGCAGTATTTT
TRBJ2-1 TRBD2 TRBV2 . CASSGLAENEQFF TGTGCCAGCAGTGGACTAGCCGAGAATGAGCAGTTCTTC
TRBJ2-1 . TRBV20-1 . CSARKLESSYNEQFF TGCAGTGCTAGGAAACTAGAGTCCTCCTACAATGAGCAGTTCTTC
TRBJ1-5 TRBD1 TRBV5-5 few CASSEDRQGPNQPQHF TGTGCCAGCAGCGAGGATCGACAGGGCCCCAATCAGCCCCAGCATTTT
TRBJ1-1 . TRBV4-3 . CASSQSRVNTEAFF TGCGCCAGCAGCCAGTCCAGGGTGAACACTGAAGCTTTCTTT
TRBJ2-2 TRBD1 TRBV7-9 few CASSLADRADGELFF TGTGCCAGCAGCTTAGCGGACAGGGCTGACGGGGAGCTGTTTTTT
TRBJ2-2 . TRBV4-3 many CASSQVPAVQTGELFF TGCGCCAGCAGCCAAGTACCGGCCGTCCAGACCGGGGAGCTGTTTTTT
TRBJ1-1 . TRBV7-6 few CASSSGSTEAFF TGTGCCAGCAGCTCAGGAAGTACTGAAGCTTTCTTT
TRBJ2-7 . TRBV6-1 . CASSSVIWGSYEQYF TGTGCCAGCAGTTCAGTGATTTGGGGGTCCTACGAGCAGTACTTC
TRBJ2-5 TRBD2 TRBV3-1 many CASSPAGIREETQYF TGTGCCAGCAGCCCAGCGGGAATTCGGGAAGAGACCCAGTACTTC
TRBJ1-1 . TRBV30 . CAWSKITEAFF TGTGCCTGGAGTAAGATTACTGAAGCTTTCTTT
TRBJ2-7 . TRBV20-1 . CSANELELYEQYF TGCAGTGCTAACGAACTAGAACTATACGAGCAGTACTTC